The clone carrying this T cell receptor beta chain has a handful of counts. Its target is unknown. Quantitative 5'-RACE with molecular barcodes generated TCR beta libraries. TCRdb ran MiXCR on the 5' RACE reads and lists one entry per CDR3 protein. The sample carries some 840,000 distinct CDR3 sequences, approximately 12% recorded once. This sample stems from a study of CD8 T cells in ankylosing spondylitis. Study-level points and caveats: CD8+ by phenotype, disease-linked clones were relatively rare in peripheral blood. Eight highly homologous variants made up a TCR beta motif, and this motif appeared characteristic of ankylosing spondylitis blood.

V lost 5 bases, J lost 3 bases, and 13 bases lay in between. Germline-derived CDR1 and CDR2 are SGHTA and FQGNSA. This CDR3 is built from 14 residues. This chain links TRBV7-2 with TRBJ1-1; D gene uncertain. This clonotype was obtained from a male donor with ankylosing spondylitis. What was sequenced was blood, either unsorted or a sorted T cell fraction (not recorded which). This CDR3 reads CASSPTVVYTEAFF. As DNA, the CDR3 is TGTGCCAGCAGCCCAACGGTCGTGTACACTGAAGCTTTCTTT.